This TCR beta chain comes out of a study of blood T cell repertoires in COVID-19. Study in general: The samples span acute and convalescent COVID-19 from the United States, Italy and Spain. The cDNA or gDNA used as material had been derived from T cells, B-cell-depleted T cells, or PBMCs.

This clone was recorded a few times. Trimming took 7 bases from V and 6 from J, leaving 10 bases between them. Germline loops: CDR1 MNHEY, CDR2 SVGAGI. The CDR3 contains 11 residues. Clones were read by immunoSEQ multiplex PCR, and TCRdb kept only the in-frame ones, dropping some. The sample includes more than 130,000 clones, approximately 84% seen only once; the top ten take around 6.8%. This sequence joins TRBV6-5 and TRBJ2-7, with D uncertain. The clonotype comes from a human donor in a cohort sampled during active COVID-19. Sequenced material: peripheral blood. This CDR3 reads CASKSLFEQYF. CDR3 sequence (DNA): TGTGCCAGCAAATCACTGTTCGAGCAGTACTTC.